These T cell receptor beta chains were read from a single sample in a study of blood T cell repertoires in COVID-19. Sequenced by immunoSEQ multiplex PCR; TCRdb stores in-frame clones only, minus some. The sample consists of 380,000 or so clones, 88% of them appearing once. Sequenced material: PBMCs or T cells enriched from blood (not recorded which). Receptors originate from a middle-aged woman with acute COVID-19. Both conserved end residues are part of each CDR3. D genes are given only for firm matches. Rows give clone size only sometimes, using once, few, many, or a class for an expanded clone.

d_call	cdr3_length	v_call	j_call	clone_size	cdr3_aa	cdr3_nt
TRBD2	12	TRBV30	TRBJ2-5	-	CAWRTSAETQYF	TGTGCCTGGCGGACTAGCGCAGAGACCCAGTACTTC
-	14	TRBV5-6	TRBJ2-5	-	CASSSRDWQETQYF	TGTGCCAGCAGCTCCCGGGACTGGCAAGAGACCCAGTACTTC
-	13	TRBV10-2	TRBJ1-6	-	CASRQDYNSPLHF	TGCGCCAGCAGACAAGACTATAATTCACCCCTCCACTTT
TRBD2	17	TRBV5-1	TRBJ2-2	-	CASSLSVRGGGAGELFF	TGCGCCAGCAGCTTGTCGGTACGAGGCGGGGGGGCCGGGGAGCTGTTTTTT
-	14	TRBV18	TRBJ2-7	-	CASSSTGTNYEQYF	TGTGCCAGCTCATCGACCGGGACAAACTACGAGCAGTACTTC
-	15	TRBV2	TRBJ2-5	-	CASTLTRSGSETQYF	TGTGCCAGCACCCTGACGAGGAGCGGGTCTGAGACCCAGTACTTC
-	12	TRBV10-3	TRBJ1-3	-	CAISGGGNTIYF	TGTGCCATCAGTGGAGGGGGAAACACCATATATTTT
-	14	TRBV7-9	TRBJ1-4	-	CASSSHDTLEKLFF	TGTGCCAGCAGCAGCCACGATACCCTAGAAAAACTGTTTTTT
TRBD1	13	TRBV29-1	TRBJ1-2	-	CSARDSSNYGYTF	TGCAGCGCCCGGGACAGCTCTAACTATGGCTACACCTTC
-	16	TRBV7-7	TRBJ1-1	-	CASSRTPGGDDTEAFF	TGTGCCAGCAGCCGTACGCCCGGGGGGGATGATACTGAAGCTTTCTTT
TRBD1	13	TRBV7-8	TRBJ2-7	-	CASSGTESYEQYF	TGTGCCAGTTCCGGGACAGAATCCTACGAGCAGTACTTC
TRBD2	15	TRBV7-2	TRBJ2-1	-	CASSSKRGGVNEQFF	TGTGCCAGCAGCTCAAAGCGGGGGGGCGTAAATGAGCAGTTCTTC
TRBD1	14	TRBV25-1	TRBJ1-3	once	CASGDRGEWNTIYF	TGTGCCAGCGGGGACAGGGGAGAATGGAACACCATATATTTT
TRBD2	16	TRBV6-2/TRBV6-3	TRBJ2-3	-	CASSAGTSGLTDTQYF	TGTGCCAGCAGCGCCGGGACTAGCGGCCTCACAGATACGCAGTATTTT
TRBD2	16	TRBV5-8	TRBJ2-2	-	CASSLLAGGTTGELFF	TGTGCCAGCAGCTTGTTAGCGGGGGGAACTACCGGGGAGCTGTTTTTT
TRBD1	13	TRBV29-1	TRBJ1-5	-	CSVEGGFGQPQHF	TGCAGCGTAGAAGGGGGCTTTGGGCAGCCCCAGCATTTT
-	19	TRBV27	TRBJ2-1	-	CASSRQNYWDSKGYNEQFF	TGTGCCAGCAGCCGACAGAACTACTGGGACTCCAAGGGGTACAATGAGCAGTTCTTC
-	15	TRBV24-1	TRBJ1-2	-	CATSDSTPFGGGYTF	TGTGCCACCAGTGATTCCACTCCGTTCGGCGGTGGCTACACCTTC
TRBD2	15	TRBV4-1	TRBJ2-1	-	CASSQRLAGNNEQFF	TGCGCCAGCAGCCAACGGCTAGCGGGTAACAATGAGCAGTTCTTC
TRBD1	15	TRBV5-1	TRBJ1-5	-	CASSLSTGVDQPQHF	TGCGCCAGCAGCTTGTCGACAGGGGTGGATCAGCCCCAGCATTTT
-	12	TRBV30	TRBJ2-7	-	CAGRRRDYEQYF	TGTGCCGGGAGGCGCAGGGACTACGAGCAGTACTTC
-	14	TRBV18	TRBJ2-1	-	CASSPSAGPNEQFF	TGTGCCAGCTCACCATCGGCAGGGCCCAATGAGCAGTTCTTC
TRBD1	16	TRBV5-1	TRBJ1-3	few	CASSLTGDLSGNTIYF	TGCGCCAGCAGCTTGACAGGGGATCTCTCTGGAAACACCATATATTTT
TRBD2	17	TRBV7-2	TRBJ2-5	-	CASSRGLAGGHQETQYF	TGTGCCAGCAGCCGGGGACTAGCGGGGGGCCATCAAGAGACCCAGTACTTC
-	15	TRBV9	TRBJ1-1	-	CASSVGSGRFTEAFF	TGTGCCAGCAGCGTAGGGAGCGGGAGGTTTACTGAAGCTTTCTTT